A selection of T cell receptor beta chains follows, all from one sample in a study of vaccination and CD4 T cells after COVID-19. Their target antigens are unknown. TCRdb processed the PCR reads anew with MiXCR; each CDR3 protein has one entry. The table shows about 15,000 distinct CDR3 sequences, with approximately 48% occurring only once. Sequencing input: CD4+ T cells from blood, cultured in vitro. These receptors came from a human donor who had recovered from COVID-19. Each CDR3 is given with its conserved first and last residue. The D gene is left open where the match is weak. Size is omitted from some rows. Given values are once, few, many or a class for expanded clones.

D gene,J gene,clone size,V gene,CDR3 DNA,CDR3 protein
.,TRBJ1-1,.,TRBV7-9,TGTGCCAGCAGCTTATCTCGAAACACTGAAGCTTTCTTT,CASSLSRNTEAFF
.,TRBJ2-3,.,TRBV18,TGTGCCAGCTCACCCGCAGGGGCCAGGACAGATACGCAGTATTTT,CASSPAGARTDTQYF
.,TRBJ2-6,.,TRBV6-5,TGTGCCAGCAGTTTAATGGGTATTCAATCTGGGGCCAACGTCCTGACTTTC,CASSLMGIQSGANVLTF
.,TRBJ2-3,.,TRBV27,TGTGCCAGCAGACACACAGGAGGGGATACGCAGTATTTT,CASRHTGGDTQYF
TRBD1,TRBJ1-1,.,TRBV7-9,TGTGCCAGCAGAAGGGGACAGTTGAACACTGAAGCTTTCTTT,CASRRGQLNTEAFF
TRBD1,TRBJ1-3,few,TRBV7-9,TGTGCCAGCAACCGAAGAGGGGGCCTTCGCTCTGGAAACACCATATATTTT,CASNRRGGLRSGNTIYF
TRBD1,TRBJ1-1,.,TRBV18,TGTGCCAGCTCGCGGGGACAGAAGGACCAGGGAACTGAAGCTTTCTTT,CASSRGQKDQGTEAFF
.,TRBJ1-2,.,TRBV6-5,TGTGCCAGCAGTTACTCGTGGCAGCGATCTAACTATGGCTACACCTTC,CASSYSWQRSNYGYTF
TRBD2,TRBJ2-7,.,TRBV7-2,TGTGCCAGCAGCTTAGAACGGCTAGCGGGAACCGAGCAGTACTTC,CASSLERLAGTEQYF
TRBD1,TRBJ2-7,few,TRBV20-1,TGCAGTGCTACCGGGACAGGGGGTCTGAGCTCCTACGAGCAGTACTTC,CSATGTGGLSSYEQYF
TRBD1,TRBJ1-6,.,TRBV11-3,TGTGCCAGCAGCTTTGGACAGGGGAATAATTCACCCCTCCACTTT,CASSFGQGNNSPLHF
.,TRBJ1-2,few,TRBV11-2,TGTGCCAGCAGCTTAGTGGGACCGTCGGGCTATGGCTACACCTTC,CASSLVGPSGYGYTF
TRBD2,TRBJ2-5,.,TRBV11-2,TGTGCCAGCAGCTTGGATACTAGCGAAAGGGAGACCCAGTACTTC,CASSLDTSERETQYF
.,TRBJ2-5,few,TRBV30,TGTGCCTGGGCCGGGGGGCACCAAGAGACCCAGTACTTC,CAWAGGHQETQYF
.,TRBJ1-1,few,TRBV27,TGTGCCAGCAGTCCCTCGGGACATCCCACTGAAGCTTTCTTT,CASSPSGHPTEAFF
.,TRBJ1-5,few,TRBV19,TGTGCCAGTAGCGGCAGAAATCAGCCCCAGCATTTT,CASSGRNQPQHF
.,TRBJ1-5,few,TRBV30,TGTGCCTGGAGTAGGGTCCAGGGGCCAGGCAATCAGCCCCAGCATTTT,CAWSRVQGPGNQPQHF
.,TRBJ2-1,.,TRBV29-1,TGCAGCGTTGCAGCCTTAAATGAGCAGTTCTTC,CSVAALNEQFF
TRBD2,TRBJ2-3,.,TRBV12-3/TRBV12-4,TGTGCCAGCAGTTTTGGGGGGGGATACACAGATACGCAGTATTTT,CASSFGGGYTDTQYF
TRBD1,TRBJ1-1,.,TRBV5-1,TGCGCCAGCAGGAGACAGGGGAGGGCCATGGACACTGAAGCTTTCTTT,CASRRQGRAMDTEAFF
.,TRBJ2-7,.,TRBV6-2/TRBV6-3,TGTGCCAGCAGTCCCCGGGGAGAGCAGTACTTC,CASSPRGEQYF
.,TRBJ1-2,.,TRBV7-9,TGTGCCAGCAGCCCTCCAGGGTTAGGCGGCTACACCTTC,CASSPPGLGGYTF
.,TRBJ1-6,.,TRBV7-7,TGTGCCAGCAGCTCTCAAGTGGGACAAGCTAATTCACCCCTCCACTTT,CASSSQVGQANSPLHF
.,TRBJ2-2,.,TRBV18,TGTGCCAGCTCCCGACATCAGGGGAGGGCGAACACCGGGGAGCTGTTTTTT,CASSRHQGRANTGELFF
TRBD1,TRBJ2-5,.,TRBV19,TGTGCCAGTAGTGTCCCACGGACAGGGGGAGAGACCCAGTACTTC,CASSVPRTGGETQYF
.,TRBJ1-2,.,TRBV29-1,TGCAGCGCGGAACTAGGTAGGGGGATCTATGGCTACACCTTC,CSAELGRGIYGYTF
TRBD2,TRBJ2-5,once,TRBV11-1,TGTGCCAGCAGCCGGAGTGGGGCGGGAGGGGGCCAAGAGACCCAGTACTTC,CASSRSGAGGGQETQYF
.,TRBJ2-1,.,TRBV24-1,TGTGCCACCAGTGACCCCCGGGCCCCCTACAATGAGCAGTTCTTC,CATSDPRAPYNEQFF
.,TRBJ1-1,few,TRBV2,TGTGCCAGCAGTGTCAGTATGAACACTGAAGCTTTCTTT,CASSVSMNTEAFF